The clone carrying this T cell receptor beta chain occurred many times. The antigen is unknown. The source of the sample is a study of T-cell reconstitution after alpha-beta-depleted transplantation in children. Notes on the study in general: After one year, T-cell counts and TCRbeta diversity mostly came from new T cells. Where some patients showed high TCRbeta diversity at day 60, it came from recipient T cells and thymic progenitors that had survived. Expanded graft clones, several hundred of them, were reportedly the source of alpha-beta T cells about two months after transplant.

Unique molecular identifiers tagged the TCRbeta library. Each CDR3 protein gets one entry after TCRdb re-called the PCR reads with MiXCR. The sample holds some 600,000 distinct CDR3 sequences; around 13% are singletons and the top ten take 2% to 2.5%. The V and J ends lost 10 bases and 2 bases, in that order; junction bases with no gene match: 14. The germline CDR1 and CDR2 sequences are ENHRY and SYGVKD. CDR3 length: 18 residues. Sequencing used PBMCs, mostly from graft donor cells, obtained 360 days after TCRalphabeta/CD19-depleted stem cell transplant. This receptor was identified in a male patient between 10 and 17 years old who had a stem cell transplant for acute myeloid leukemia, so the T cells may come from the graft donor. V and J are TRBV10-3 and TRBJ2-4, with 13 positions matching TRBD2. CDR3 bases: TGTGCCAGCGCCACCCTTGGGACTAGCGGGATTACCAAAAACATTCAGTACTTC. This translates into CASATLGTSGITKNIQYF.